This TCR beta chain appears in the sequencing data of a study of type 1 regulatory T cells. Study information: An in vitro protocol generated T-allo10, a Tr1-enriched, alloantigen-specific CD4 T cell product.

TCRdb called the reads again in MiXCR, with one record for every CDR3 protein. The sample lists more than 12,000 distinct CDR3 sequences, roughly 13% occurring once. This clonotype has a count of ten or more. Antigen specificity is unknown. Trimming removed 6 bases from V and 0 bases from J, with 8 bases in between. This CDR3 contains 13 residues. CDR1 MNHEY and CDR2 SVGAGI come from the germline V gene. The sequenced sample consisted of cultured T cells, either the whole culture or a sorted T cell fraction (not recorded which). The J gene is TRBJ1-1, the V gene TRBV6-5, with D possibly matching TRBD1 (6 bases). The clonotype originates from a human donor in good health. The CDR3 is CASSGQMNTEAFF. CDR3 nucleotides: TGTGCCAGCAGCGGACAGATGAACACTGAAGCTTTCTTT.